This TCR beta chain came from a study of T cell responses to AZD1222 COVID-19 vaccine. Study-level background: Pooled in the analysis were second doses at about 4 or about 12 weeks.

Deletions cut 3 bases from V and 0 bases from J, with 14 bases between. The CDR3 contains 16 residues. Germline CDR1 and CDR2: SGHRS and YFSETQ. Assay used: immunoSEQ multiplex PCR; TCRdb lists only in-frame clones, some missing. In the table there are about 72,000 clones, about nine tenths of which are singletons. This clonotype was sampled from an adult in good health. The chain links TRBV5-1 to TRBJ2-3; no firm D call. Sequencing used peripheral blood, obtained on day 0 of AZD1222 vaccination. The CDR3 sequence is CASSSAGAPSTDTQYF. The CDR3 DNA follows: TGCGCCAGCAGCTCGGCAGGAGCTCCTAGCACAGATACGCAGTATTTT.